Only a few counts were recorded for the clone carrying this T cell receptor (beta chain). The entry originates in a study of OX40 agonist ivuxolimab in advanced cancers. TCRdb keeps only in-frame clones here, not all; method: immunoSEQ multiplex PCR. The data contain roughly 26,000 clones, approximately 83% of them singletons. This CDR3 region has 12 residues. Between the trimmed V and J ends, which lost 6 bases and 8 bases, there was a span of 12 bases. CDR1 and CDR2 (germline): MNHNS, SASEGT. Sequenced here: CD4+ or CD8+ T cells sorted from blood, sampled in a trial of the OX40 agonist ivuxolimab. This clonotype was sampled from an adult with an advanced solid tumor such as melanoma, head and neck, liver or kidney cancer. The chain carries TRBV6-1 and TRBJ2-3; D gene ambiguous. CDR3 in amino acids: CASSDLVRTQYF. Here the CDR3 DNA reads TGTGCCAGCAGCGACTTAGTACGTACGCAGTATTTT.